Listed here is a single T cell receptor (beta chain). This specimen belongs to a study of blood T cell repertoires in COVID-19. Study details: The analysed material was cDNA or gDNA that came from T cells, B-cell-depleted T cells, or PBMCs.

Germline V gene lookup returns CDR1 SGHVS and CDR2 FQNEAQ. J was trimmed by 4 bases and V by 0 bases; bases with no gene match: 5. This CDR3 spans 16 amino acids. Seattle patient enrollment occurred during active infection, with longitudinal follow-up thereafter. In the source study's methods: For nucleated cells, counts were estimated from reference gene primer amplification. The protocol was immunoSEQ multiplex PCR, while the TCRdb copy is restricted to in-frame clones and leaves out a portion. That table is the source of V, J and clone size, and D and trimming were worked out from the DNA. The table shows some 270,000 clones, with around 82% occurring only once.

The V call is TRBV7-8, the J call TRBJ2-1; 8 bases line up with TRBD2. Sample: peripheral blood. The sequence was obtained from a person between 65 and 80 years old with COVID-19, enrolled during active disease. CDR3 DNA sequence: TGTGCCAGCAGCTTAGCGCGGAGCGGGAGTTACAATGAGCAGTTCTTC. It translates to CASSLARSGSYNEQFF. Variable domain in full (rest from reference TRBV7-8 and TRBJ2-1): GAGVSQSPRYKVAKRGQDVALRCDPISGHVSLFWYQQALGQGPEFLTYFQNEAQLDKSGLPSDRFFAERPEGSVSTLKIQRTQQEDSAVYLCASSLARSGSYNEQFFGPGTRLTVL.